The 17 T cell receptor beta chains reported below all come from one sample, sequenced in a study of T cells in localized non-small cell lung cancer. Some clones are missing from TCRdb's copy, which holds only in-frame ones; the method was immunoSEQ multiplex PCR. Counted here are approximately 83,000 clones, under 95% occurring once; the ten biggest clones make up 4.1%. The sequencing here drew on PBMCs, taken before any cancer treatment. The source is a woman aged 35 to 70 with stage II squamous cell lung carcinoma.

This rearrangement joins TRBV30 to TRBJ2-7; 7 bases are shared with TRBD1. Germline V gene lookup returns CDR1 GTSNPN and CDR2 SVGIG (reference sequence). Trimming took 7 bases from V and 2 from J; bases not matched to a gene: 5. This CDR3 has 12 residues. This chain's CDR3 is CASKQGTYEQYF. Written as DNA, the CDR3 is TGTGCCTCCAAACAGGGGACCTACGAGCAGTACTTC. Supplemented by reference TRBV30 and TRBJ2-7, the full variable domain reads SQTIHQWPATLVQPVGSPLSLECTVEGTSNPNLYWYRQAAGRGLQLLFYSVGIGQISSEVPQNLSASRPQDRQFILSSKKLLLSDSGFYLCASKQGTYEQYFGPGTRLTVT.

The V call is TRBV4-2, the J call TRBJ1-5; 7 bases are shared with TRBD1. CDR3 length: 16 residues. V dropped 0 bases and J dropped 2; count of bases not matched to a gene: 4. Per germline, CDR1 LGHNA and CDR2 YNFKEQ. Written as DNA, the CDR3 is TGTGCCAGCAGCCAAGATGAGGGGGCCGGCAATCAGCCCCAGCATTTT. It specifies CASSQDEGAGNQPQHF.

This rearrangement joins TRBV9 to TRBJ1-3; D gene uncertain. V dropped 4 bases and J dropped 0 bases, with 8 bases sitting between them. The CDR3 runs to 14 residues. Germline V gene sequence: CDR1 SGDLS, CDR2 YYNGEE. The CDR3: CASSPLSSGNTIYF. Here the CDR3 DNA reads TGTGCCAGCAGCCCACTAAGCTCTGGAAACACCATATATTTT.

The V and J genes are TRBV7-9 and TRBJ2-5; D is unclear. V lost 1 base and J lost 2, with 11 bases in between. Germline V gene lookup returns CDR1 SEHNR and CDR2 FQNEAQ (reference sequence). The CDR3 contains 15 residues. The CDR3 nucleotides are TGTGCCAGCAGCTTAGTTCACCCGGTACAAGAGACCCAGTACTTC. Its translation: CASSLVHPVQETQYF.

This chain joins TRBV2 and TRBJ1-2, with a possible D match to TRBD1 (5 bases). Between the trimmed V and J ends, which lost 6 bases and 4 bases, there was a span of 15 bases. The CDR3 sequence is 14 residues long. The V gene's germline CDR1 is SNHLY and CDR2 FYNNEI. The CDR3 loop is CASRVVWGIYGYTF. The CDR3 region has the DNA TGTGCCAGCAGAGTCGTCTGGGGCATCTATGGCTACACCTTC.

The J gene is TRBJ2-7, the V gene TRBV7-2; 8 nucleotides align to TRBD2. V lost 1 base to trimming and J lost 0 bases; unmatched junction nucleotides: 2. The CDR3 is 15 residues long. The V gene's germline CDR1 is SGHTA and CDR2 FQGNSA. The CDR3 sequence: CASSLERGFSYEQYF. The DNA of the CDR3 is TGTGCCAGCAGCTTAGAGCGGGGGTTCTCCTACGAGCAGTACTTC.

This clone was seen once. This chain joins TRBV19 and TRBJ2-3; 7 bases are a match to TRBD1. The trim removed 7 bases at V and 0 bases at J, leaving 4 bases unmatched. CDR1 and CDR2 (germline): LNHDA, SQIVND (reference sequence). This CDR3 has 14 amino acids. CDR3 nucleotide sequence: TGTGCCAGTAAAGGGACAGCGAGCACAGATACGCAGTATTTT. This codes for CASKGTASTDTQYF.

The chain couples TRBV4-1 to TRBJ1-5; 7 nucleotides align to TRBD1. This CDR3 comprises 16 residues. The junction had 6 bases not matched to a gene; V was cut back by 0 bases and J by 4 bases. From germline, CDR1 is MGHRA and CDR2 YSYEKL. The CDR3, as DNA: TGCGCCAGCAGCCAAGATAGACAGGGAGGAAATCAGCCCCAGCATTTT. As protein: CASSQDRQGGNQPQHF.

The chain carries TRBV28 and TRBJ1-5; tentative D call: TRBD1 (5 bases). This CDR3 has 14 residues. V was shortened by 4 bases and J by 5 bases, with 12 bases between the two germline ends. Germline V gene data show CDR1 as MDHEN and CDR2 as SYDVKM. The CDR3 nucleotides are TGTGCCAGCAGTTGGGGGACGGACTATCAGCCCCAGCATTTT. Translated, it gives CASSWGTDYQPQHF.

Details on this clone: Distinct nucleotide sequences in the sample also encode this CDR3. The chain joins TRBV6-1 to TRBJ1-2; 9 nucleotides align to TRBD1. V lost 4 bases and J lost 6; bases outside the gene matches: 3. The CDR3 contains 13 residues. Germline lookup yields CDR1 MNHNS and CDR2 SASEGT. Written as DNA, the CDR3 is TGTGCCAGCAGTGTAGGACAGGGGAATGGCTACACCTTC. Protein: CASSVGQGNGYTF.

V gene TRBV7-9 combines with J gene TRBJ2-6, with a weak D call TRBD1 (6 bases). V dropped 3 bases and J dropped 1 base, with 7 bases sitting between them. CDR1 is SEHNR, CDR2 FQNEAQ, per germline (reference sequence). This CDR3 spans 15 amino acids. CDR3 sequence: CASSFTGSGANVLTF. The CDR3 coding sequence is TGTGCCAGCAGCTTTACAGGGTCTGGGGCCAACGTCCTGACTTTC. Using reference TRBV7-9 and TRBJ2-6 for the parts outside the CDR3, the full variable domain is DTGVSQNPRHKITKRGQNVTFRCDPISEHNRLYWYRQTLGQGPEFLTYFQNEAQLEKSRLLSDRFSAERPKGSFSTLEIQRTEQGDSAMYLCASSFTGSGANVLTFGAGSRLTVL.

The chain recombines TRBV27 with TRBJ1-1; the D is unclear. CDR3 length: 14 residues. Trimming shortened V by 4 bases and J by 5 bases, and 14 bases separated the two germline ends. Germline assignment: CDR1 MNHEY and CDR2 SMNVEV (reference sequence). The CDR3 nucleotides are TGTGCCAGCAGTTCCACCAGACGACTGACTGAAGCTTTCTTT. Its protein is CASSSTRRLTEAFF.

V usage is TRBV7-8 and J usage is TRBJ2-7; D is perhaps TRBD2 (6 bases). CDR1 SGHVS and CDR2 FQNEAQ come from the germline V gene. This CDR3 spans 16 amino acids. Trimming left V 1 base short and J 0 bases short, with 13 bases between. As DNA, the CDR3 is TGTGCCAGCAGCTTAGTCCTTAGCGGAAGCTCCTACGAGCAGTACTTC. It codes for CASSLVLSGSSYEQYF.

The rearrangement uses TRBV15 and TRBJ1-3, with D possibly being TRBD1 (5 bases). This CDR3 comprises 16 residues. Trimming took off 4 bases at V and 0 bases at J, with 13 bases between the two ends. CDR1 LNHNV and CDR2 YYDKDF come from the germline V gene (reference sequence). This CDR3 reads CATSTRDRSSGNTIYF. DNA of the CDR3: TGTGCCACCAGCACTCGGGACCGATCCTCTGGAAACACCATATATTTT.

The V gene is TRBV5-6, the J gene TRBJ2-7; D not certain. V dropped 10 bases and J dropped 3 bases, with 17 bases sitting between them. From germline, CDR1 is SGHDT and CDR2 YYEEEE. The CDR3 contains 13 residues. In DNA form, the CDR3 reads TGTGCCTTCACACAAGGTGGAGACTACGAGCAGTACTTC. This translates into CAFTQGGDYEQYF.

V and J are TRBV6-1 and TRBJ2-3; tentative D call: TRBD1 (5 bases). CDR1 is MNHNS and CDR2 is SASEGT in the germline V gene. The ends were cut back, 2 bases at V and 4 bases at J, with 13 bases in the middle. This CDR3 has 15 residues. CDR3 coding DNA: TGTGCCAGCAGTGAACCAGGGTTTGTGGCAGATACGCAGTATTTT. As protein: CASSEPGFVADTQYF.

The V and J genes are TRBV29-1 and TRBJ1-2, with a weak D call TRBD1 (6 bases). Germline CDR1 reads SQVTM; CDR2 reads ANQGSEA. The CDR3 length is 11 residues. V was pared by 3 bases and J by 7 bases, with 9 bases between. The CDR3 spells CSVEGAGGYTF. Here the CDR3 DNA reads TGCAGCGTTGAGGGGGCCGGTGGCTACACCTTC. Drawing the rest from reference TRBV29-1 and TRBJ1-2, the complete variable domain is SAVISQKPSRDICQRGTSLTIQCQVDSQVTMMFWYRQQPGQSLTLIATANQGSEATYESGFVIDKFPISRPNLTFSTLTVSNMSPEDSSIYLCSVEGAGGYTFGSGTRLTVV.